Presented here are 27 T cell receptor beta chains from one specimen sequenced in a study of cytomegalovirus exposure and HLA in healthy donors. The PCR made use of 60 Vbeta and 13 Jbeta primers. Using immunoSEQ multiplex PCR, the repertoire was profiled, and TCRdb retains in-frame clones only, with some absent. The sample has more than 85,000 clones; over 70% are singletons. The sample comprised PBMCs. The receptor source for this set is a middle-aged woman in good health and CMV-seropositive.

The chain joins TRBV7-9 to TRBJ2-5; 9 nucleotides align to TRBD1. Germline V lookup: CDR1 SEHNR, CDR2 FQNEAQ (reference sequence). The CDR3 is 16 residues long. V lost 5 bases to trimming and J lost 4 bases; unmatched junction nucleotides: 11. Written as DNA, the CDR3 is TGTGCCAGCAGCGAGGCGGGACAGGGAGGAGGAGAGACCCAGTACTTC. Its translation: CASSEAGQGGGETQYF.

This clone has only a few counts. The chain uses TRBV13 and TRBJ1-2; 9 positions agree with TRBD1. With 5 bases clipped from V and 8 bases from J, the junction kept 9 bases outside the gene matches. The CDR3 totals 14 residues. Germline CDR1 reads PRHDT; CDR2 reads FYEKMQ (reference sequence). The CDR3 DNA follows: TGTGCCAGCAGCATCCGGGACAGGGTAAGAGGCTACACCTTC. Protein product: CASSIRDRVRGYTF.

CDR3 sequence (DNA): TGTGCCAGCAGTTCATCTAAACCGGGACAGGGGTTCCAAGAGACCCAGTACTTC. This gives the protein CASSSSKPGQGFQETQYF. This chain joins TRBV27 and TRBJ2-5; TRBD1 aligns across 10 bases. V trimming: 4 bases; J trimming: 1 base; junction bases outside the gene matches: 12. The germline V gene has CDR1 MNHEY and CDR2 SMNVEV (reference sequence). This CDR3 is built from 18 residues.

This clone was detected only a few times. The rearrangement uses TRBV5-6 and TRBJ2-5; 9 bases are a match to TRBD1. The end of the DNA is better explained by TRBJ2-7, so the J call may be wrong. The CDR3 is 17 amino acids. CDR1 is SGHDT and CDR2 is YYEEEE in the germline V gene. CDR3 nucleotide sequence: TGTGCCAGCAGCGATTTTAGGACAGGGGCGGTCGGTTACGAGCAGTACTTC. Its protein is CASSDFRTGAVGYEQYF.

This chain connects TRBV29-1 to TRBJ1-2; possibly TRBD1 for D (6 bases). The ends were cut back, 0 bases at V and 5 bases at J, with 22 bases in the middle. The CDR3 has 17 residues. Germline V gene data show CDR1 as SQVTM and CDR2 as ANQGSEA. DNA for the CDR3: TGCAGCGTTGAAGATCTTCTAGGGGGGGCTCGAAGGTATGGCTACACCTTC. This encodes CSVEDLLGGARRYGYTF.

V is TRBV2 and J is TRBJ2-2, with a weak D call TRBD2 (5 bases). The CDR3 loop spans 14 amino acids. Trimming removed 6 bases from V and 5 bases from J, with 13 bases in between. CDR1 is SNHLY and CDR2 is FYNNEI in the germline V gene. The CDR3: CASRASFRTGELFF. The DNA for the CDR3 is TGTGCCAGCAGAGCTAGCTTCAGAACCGGGGAGCTGTTTTTT.

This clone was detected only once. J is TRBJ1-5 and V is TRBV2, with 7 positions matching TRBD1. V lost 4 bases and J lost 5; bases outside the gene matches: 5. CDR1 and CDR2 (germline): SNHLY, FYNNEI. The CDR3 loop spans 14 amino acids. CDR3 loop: CASSVTGVYQPQHF. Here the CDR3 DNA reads TGTGCCAGCAGTGTTACAGGGGTCTATCAGCCCCAGCATTTT. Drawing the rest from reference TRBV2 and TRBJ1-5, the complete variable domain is EPEVTQTPSHQVTQMGQEVILRCVPISNHLYFYWYRQILGQKVEFLVSFYNNEISEKSEIFDDQFSVERPDGSNFTLKIRSTKLEDSAMYFCASSVTGVYQPQHFGDGTRLSIL.

The CDR3 sequence: CASSIREGGGEQYF. The CDR3 DNA sequence: TGTGCCAGTAGTATAAGGGAGGGAGGTGGCGAGCAGTACTTC. The chain is built from TRBV19 and TRBJ2-7; 7 bases are shared with TRBD2. The V and J ends lost 2 bases and 6 bases, in that order; junction bases with no gene match: 7. CDR1 and CDR2 (germline): LNHDA, SQIVND (reference sequence). The CDR3 extends over 14 amino acids.

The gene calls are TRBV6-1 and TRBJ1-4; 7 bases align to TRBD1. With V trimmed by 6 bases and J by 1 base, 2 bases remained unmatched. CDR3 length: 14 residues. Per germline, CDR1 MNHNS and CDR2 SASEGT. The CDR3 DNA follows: TGTGCCAGCAGACACAGGGGAACTAATGAAAAACTGTTTTTT. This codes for CASRHRGTNEKLFF.

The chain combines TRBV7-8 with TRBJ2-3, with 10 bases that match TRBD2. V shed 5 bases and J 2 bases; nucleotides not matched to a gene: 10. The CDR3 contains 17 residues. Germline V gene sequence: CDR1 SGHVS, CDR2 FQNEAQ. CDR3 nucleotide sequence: TGTGCCAGCAGCCACCACAGGACTAGCGGCCCCACAGATACGCAGTATTTT. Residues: CASSHHRTSGPTDTQYF.

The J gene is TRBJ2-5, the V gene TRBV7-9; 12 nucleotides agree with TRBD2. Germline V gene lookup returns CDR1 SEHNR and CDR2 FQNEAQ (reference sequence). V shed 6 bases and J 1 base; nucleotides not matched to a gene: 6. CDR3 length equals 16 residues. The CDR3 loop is CASSPLAGGPQETQYF. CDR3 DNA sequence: TGTGCCAGCAGTCCTCTAGCGGGAGGGCCCCAAGAGACCCAGTACTTC.

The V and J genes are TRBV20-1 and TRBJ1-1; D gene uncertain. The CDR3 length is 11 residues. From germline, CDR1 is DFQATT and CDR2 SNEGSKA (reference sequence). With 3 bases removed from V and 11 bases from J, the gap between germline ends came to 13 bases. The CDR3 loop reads CSASVRAGAFF. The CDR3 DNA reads TGCAGTGCTAGTGTACGGGCGGGGGCTTTCTTT.

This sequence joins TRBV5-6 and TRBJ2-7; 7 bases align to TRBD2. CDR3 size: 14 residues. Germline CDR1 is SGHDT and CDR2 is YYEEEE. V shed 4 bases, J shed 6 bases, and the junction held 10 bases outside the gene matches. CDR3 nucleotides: TGTGCCAGCAGCCTTTTCATAGGGGAGGGCGAGCAGTACTTC. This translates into CASSLFIGEGEQYF. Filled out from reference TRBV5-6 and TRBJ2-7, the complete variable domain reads DAGVTQSPTHLIKTRGQQVTLRCSPKSGHDTVSWYQQALGQGPQFIFQYYEEEERQRGNFPDRFSGHQFPNYSSELNVNALLLGDSALYLCASSLFIGEGEQYFGPGTRLTVT.

The CDR3 loop is CASSPQIQNYYGYTF. Here the CDR3 DNA reads TGTGCCAGCAGCCCCCAAATACAGAACTACTATGGCTACACCTTC. The rearrangement links TRBV9 to TRBJ1-2; D is undetermined. V was cut by 4 bases and J by 3 bases, with 16 bases left in between. The CDR3 sequence is 15 residues long. The germline V gene has CDR1 SGDLS and CDR2 YYNGEE.

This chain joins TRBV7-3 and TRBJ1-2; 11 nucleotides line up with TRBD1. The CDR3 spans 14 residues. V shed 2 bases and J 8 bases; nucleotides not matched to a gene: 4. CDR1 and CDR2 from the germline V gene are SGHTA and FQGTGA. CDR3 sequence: CASSLSGQGEGYTF. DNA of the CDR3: TGTGCCAGCAGCTTATCGGGACAGGGGGAAGGCTACACCTTC.

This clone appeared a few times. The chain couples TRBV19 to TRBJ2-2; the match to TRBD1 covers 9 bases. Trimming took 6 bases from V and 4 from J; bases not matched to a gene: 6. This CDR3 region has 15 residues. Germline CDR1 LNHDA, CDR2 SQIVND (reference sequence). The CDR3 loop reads CASRVRQGGTGELFF. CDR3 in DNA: TGTGCCAGTAGGGTCAGACAGGGGGGCACCGGGGAGCTGTTTTTT.

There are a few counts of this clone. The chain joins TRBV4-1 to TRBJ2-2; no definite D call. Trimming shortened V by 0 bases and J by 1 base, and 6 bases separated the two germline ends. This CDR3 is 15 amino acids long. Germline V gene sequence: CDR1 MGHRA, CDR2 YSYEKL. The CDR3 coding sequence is TGCGCCAGCAGCCAAGAGAGAGGGAACACCGGGGAGCTGTTTTTT. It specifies CASSQERGNTGELFF.

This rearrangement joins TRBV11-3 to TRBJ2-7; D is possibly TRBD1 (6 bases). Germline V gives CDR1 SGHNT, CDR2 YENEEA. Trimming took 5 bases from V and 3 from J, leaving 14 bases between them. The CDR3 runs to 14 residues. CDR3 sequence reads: CASSNTGLGYEQYF. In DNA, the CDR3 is TGTGCCAGCAGCAACACAGGGCTTGGCTACGAGCAGTACTTC.

In DNA form, the CDR3 reads TGTGCCAGCAGCTTAACTCTAGCGGGAGACGGCGAGCAGTACTTC. Its protein product is CASSLTLAGDGEQYF. The chain is built from TRBV7-2 and TRBJ2-7, with TRBD2 identical over 10 bases. The V gene's germline CDR1 is SGHTA and CDR2 FQGNSA. V trimming: 2 bases; J trimming: 6 bases; junction bases outside the gene matches: 7. CDR3 length equals 15 residues.

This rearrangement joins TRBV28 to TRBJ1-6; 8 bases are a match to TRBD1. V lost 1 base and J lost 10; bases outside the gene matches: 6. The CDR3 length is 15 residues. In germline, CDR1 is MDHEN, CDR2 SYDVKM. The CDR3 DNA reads TGTGCCAGCAGTTTATCGGACAGGGTTTACTCACCCCTCCACTTT. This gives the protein CASSLSDRVYSPLHF.

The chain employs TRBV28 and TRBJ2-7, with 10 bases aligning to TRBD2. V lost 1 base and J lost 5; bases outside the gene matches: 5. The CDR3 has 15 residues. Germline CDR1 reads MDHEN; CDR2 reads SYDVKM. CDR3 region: CASSLYLAGADEQYF. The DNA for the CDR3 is TGTGCCAGCAGTTTATACCTAGCGGGGGCCGACGAGCAGTACTTC.

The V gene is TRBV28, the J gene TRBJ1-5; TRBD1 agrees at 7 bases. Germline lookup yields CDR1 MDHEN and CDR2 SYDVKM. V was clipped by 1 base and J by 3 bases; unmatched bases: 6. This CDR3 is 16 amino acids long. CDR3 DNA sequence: TGTGCCAGCAGTTTATTAGGGACAGTATTCAATCAGCCCCAGCATTTT. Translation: CASSLLGTVFNQPQHF. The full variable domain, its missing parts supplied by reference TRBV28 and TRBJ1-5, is DVKVTQSSRYLVKRTGEKVFLECVQDMDHENMFWYRQDPGLGLRLIYFSYDVKMKEKGDIPEGYSVSREKKERFSLILESASTNQTSMYLCASSLLGTVFNQPQHFGDGTRLSIL.

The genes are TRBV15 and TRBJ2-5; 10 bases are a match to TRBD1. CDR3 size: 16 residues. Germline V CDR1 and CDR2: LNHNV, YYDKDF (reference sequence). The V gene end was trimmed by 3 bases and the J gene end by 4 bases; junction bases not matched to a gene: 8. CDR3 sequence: CATSRGTGEVGETQYF. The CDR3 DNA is TGTGCCACCAGCAGGGGGACAGGGGAAGTTGGAGAGACCCAGTACTTC.

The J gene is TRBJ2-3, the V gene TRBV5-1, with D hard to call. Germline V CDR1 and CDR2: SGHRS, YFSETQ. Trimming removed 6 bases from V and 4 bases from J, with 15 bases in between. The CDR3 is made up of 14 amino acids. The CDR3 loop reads CASKERYVADTQYF. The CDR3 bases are TGCGCCAGCAAGGAGAGATACGTTGCAGATACGCAGTATTTT. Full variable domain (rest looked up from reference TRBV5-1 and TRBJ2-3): KAGVTQTPRYLIKTRGQQVTLSCSPISGHRSVSWYQQTPGQGLQFLFEYFSETQRNKGNFPGRFSGRQFSNSRSEMNVSTLELGDSALYLCASKERYVADTQYFGPGTRLTVL.

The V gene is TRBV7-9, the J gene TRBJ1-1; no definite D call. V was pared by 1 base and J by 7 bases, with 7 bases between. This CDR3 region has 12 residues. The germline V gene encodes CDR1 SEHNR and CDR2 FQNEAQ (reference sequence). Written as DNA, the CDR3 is TGTGCCAGCAGCTTAGTTACGGGTGAAGCTTTCTTT. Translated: CASSLVTGEAFF.

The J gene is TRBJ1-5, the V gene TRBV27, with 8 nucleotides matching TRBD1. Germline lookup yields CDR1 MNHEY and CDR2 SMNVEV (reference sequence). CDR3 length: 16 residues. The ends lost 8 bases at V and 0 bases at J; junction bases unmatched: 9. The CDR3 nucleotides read TGTGCCAGCGCCGGACAGGGCCTAAATAGCAATCAGCCCCAGCATTTT. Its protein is CASAGQGLNSNQPQHF.

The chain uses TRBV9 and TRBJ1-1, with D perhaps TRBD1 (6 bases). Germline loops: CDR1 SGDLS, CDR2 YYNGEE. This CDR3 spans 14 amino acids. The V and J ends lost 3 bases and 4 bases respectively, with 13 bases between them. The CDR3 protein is CASSGSTGSTEAFF. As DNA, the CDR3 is TGTGCCAGCAGCGGATCAACAGGGTCCACTGAAGCTTTCTTT.